The sequence of this T cell receptor beta chain was determined in a study of CD8+CD57+ T cells in acquired aplastic anemia. Study background: Average DNA yield from sorted CD4+ and CD8+ cells was approximately 3 ug. Whole-study findings and limits: Between patients and controls, twenty-nine CD8+ CDR3 sequences were found in common. No significant difference in CD8+ Simpson's diversity was found between patients and controls.

The CDR3 extends over 18 amino acids. V dropped 0 bases and J dropped 3; count of bases not matched to a gene: 11. CDR1 and CDR2 (germline): LGHNT, FRNRAP. The template for TCR beta VDJ and CDR3 sequence profiling was genomic DNA. From the reads, TCRdb called clonotypes with MiXCR, one entry per CDR3 protein. The data contain some 130,000 distinct CDR3 sequences, less than 45% of them seen just once; the ten biggest clones take up 8.4%. About this clonotype itself: What it recognizes is unknown.

The chain uses TRBV12-5 and TRBJ2-3; 8 nucleotides line up with TRBD1. Sample: sorted CD4+, CD8+, or CD8+CD57+ T cells (not recorded which) from PBMCs. The clonotype originates from a human donor in good health, serving as a control. The CDR3 coding sequence is TGTGCTAGTGGTTTGGTACCCGACGGACAGGGCGGGACAGATACGCAGTATTTT. It is translated as CASGLVPDGQGGTDTQYF.